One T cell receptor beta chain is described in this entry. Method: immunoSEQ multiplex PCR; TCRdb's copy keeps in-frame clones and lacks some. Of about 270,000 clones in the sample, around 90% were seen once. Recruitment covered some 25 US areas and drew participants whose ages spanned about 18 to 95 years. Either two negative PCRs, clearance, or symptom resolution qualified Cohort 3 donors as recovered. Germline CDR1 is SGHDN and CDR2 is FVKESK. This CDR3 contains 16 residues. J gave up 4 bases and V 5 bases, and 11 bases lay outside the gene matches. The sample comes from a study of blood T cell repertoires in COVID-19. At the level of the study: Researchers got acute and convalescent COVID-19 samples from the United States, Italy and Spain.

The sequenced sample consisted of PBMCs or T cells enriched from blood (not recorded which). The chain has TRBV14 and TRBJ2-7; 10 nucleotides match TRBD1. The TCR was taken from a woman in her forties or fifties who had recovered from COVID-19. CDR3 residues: CASSDSLDRGRYEQYF. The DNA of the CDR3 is TGTGCCAGCAGCGACTCCTTGGACAGGGGGAGGTACGAGCAGTACTTC.